This T cell receptor beta chain was retrieved from a study of blood T cell repertoires in COVID-19. Across the study: Spain, Italy and the United States supplied samples that represented acute and convalescent COVID-19. From T cells, B-cell-depleted T cells, or PBMCs came the material, which was cDNA or gDNA.

As originally analysed: Reference gene primer amplification yielded estimated nucleated cell counts. Assay used: immunoSEQ multiplex PCR; TCRdb lists only in-frame clones, some missing. Clone size and the V and J calls come from that table; the DNA yielded D and trimming. The table has 30,000 to 40,000 clones, around three quarters seen once; the top ten hold 30% to 40%. Germline CDR1 reads MNHEY; CDR2 reads SMNVEV (reference sequence). V trimming: 8 bases; J trimming: 3 bases; junction bases outside the gene matches: 8. The CDR3 is made up of 14 amino acids. Sequencing was done on a sample of peripheral blood. The TCR comes from an elderly man with active or convalescent COVID-19. The chain combines TRBV27 with TRBJ2-7; TRBD1 matches 9 bases. Here the CDR3 reads CASSRMGQGYEQYF. The CDR3 nucleotides are TGTGCCAGCTCCCGTATGGGACAGGGCTACGAGCAGTACTTC.